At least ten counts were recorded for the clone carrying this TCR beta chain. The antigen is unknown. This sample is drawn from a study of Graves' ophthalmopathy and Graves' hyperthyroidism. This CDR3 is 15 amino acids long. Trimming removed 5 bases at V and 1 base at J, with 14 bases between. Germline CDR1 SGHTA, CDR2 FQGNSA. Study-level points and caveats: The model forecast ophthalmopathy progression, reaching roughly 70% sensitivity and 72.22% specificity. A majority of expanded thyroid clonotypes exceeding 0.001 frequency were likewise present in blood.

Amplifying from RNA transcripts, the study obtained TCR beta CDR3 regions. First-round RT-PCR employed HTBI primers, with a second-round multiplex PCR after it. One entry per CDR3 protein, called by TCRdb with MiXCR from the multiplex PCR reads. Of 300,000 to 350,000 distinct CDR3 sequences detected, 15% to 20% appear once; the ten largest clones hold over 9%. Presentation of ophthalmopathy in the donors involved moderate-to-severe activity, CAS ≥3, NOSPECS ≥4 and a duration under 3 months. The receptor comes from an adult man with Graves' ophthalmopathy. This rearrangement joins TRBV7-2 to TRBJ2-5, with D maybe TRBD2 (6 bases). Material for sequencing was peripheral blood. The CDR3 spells CASSPRAGTQETQYF. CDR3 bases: TGTGCCAGCAGCCCCCGGGCGGGGACCCAAGAGACCCAGTACTTC. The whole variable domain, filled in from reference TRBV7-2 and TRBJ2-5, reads GAGVSQSPSNKVTEKGKDVELRCDPISGHTALYWYRQSLGQGLEFLIYFQGNSAPDKSGLPSDRFSAERTGGSVSTLTIQRTQQEDSAVYLCASSPRAGTQETQYFGPGTRLLVL.